The 5 T cell receptor beta chains in this list originate from one sample, sequenced in a study of cytomegalovirus exposure and HLA in healthy donors (dated by TCRdb to 2016 to 2017). The method behind the library was the immunoSEQ multiplex PCR assay. The multiplex PCR relied on a mix of 60 forward primers for TCR Vbeta segments and 13 reverse primers for TCR Jbeta segments. The table comes from immuneACCESS by way of TCRdb, which keeps in-frame sequences with V and J called. Part of the clones is missing from these tables; in studies checked, under half for an unresolved V gene and the rest for unknown reasons. For this sample the table gives 130,000 or so clones, of which 74% were detected only once. The biggest ten clones account for more than 3.5% of the sample. The specimen was PBMCs. These receptors all come from a man aged 18-30 years in good health and CMV-seropositive.

This chain joins TRBV4-1 and TRBJ1-1; TRBD1 might be the D (5 bases). This CDR3 has 16 residues. V lost 0 bases and J lost 0, with 11 bases in between. CDR1 is MGHRA and CDR2 is YSYEKL in the germline V gene. The CDR3 loop is CASSQDLRDLNTEAFF. The CDR3 coding sequence is TGCGCCAGCAGCCAAGATCTGAGGGACTTGAACACTGAAGCTTTCTTT.

The chain recombines TRBV19 with TRBJ1-5; a possible D gene is TRBD1 (6 bases). CDR3 length equals 15 residues. Trimming took off 7 bases at V and 0 bases at J, with 13 bases between the two ends. CDR1 and CDR2 from the germline V gene are LNHDA and SQIVND (reference sequence). The CDR3 coding sequence is TGTGCCAGTATCCGGACAGTAAATAGCAATCAGCCCCAGCATTTT. It translates to CASIRTVNSNQPQHF.

This chain uses TRBV2 with TRBJ2-6; D unresolved. CDR3 length: 14 residues. The V gene's germline CDR1 is SNHLY and CDR2 FYNNEI. Trimming pared 7 bases from V and 3 bases from J, leaving 10 bases between. The CDR3 DNA sequence: TGTGCCAGCAATCAGGTAGATGGGGCCAACGTCCTGACTTTC. This translates into CASNQVDGANVLTF.

This clone has just a few counts. The chain uses TRBV2 and TRBJ1-1; D is perhaps TRBD1 (6 bases). The CDR3 runs 13 residues. V gave up 7 bases and J gave up 1 base, with 10 bases separating them. Germline V gives CDR1 SNHLY, CDR2 FYNNEI. The CDR3 region has the DNA TGTGCCAGCACCAGGACAGCGAACACTGAAGCTTTCTTT. Translation gives CASTRTANTEAFF.

This clone was picked up one time. J is TRBJ2-2 and V is TRBV18; D might be TRBD2 (5 bases). This CDR3 spans 13 amino acids. Germline CDR1 KGHSH, CDR2 LQKENI. V lost 4 bases and J lost 3, with 6 bases in between. CDR3 nucleotides: TGTGCCAGCTCACTACTAGACACCGGGGAGCTGTTTTTT. It codes for CASSLLDTGELFF.